This T cell receptor (beta chain) stems from a study of blood T cell repertoires in COVID-19. Study summary: Specimens from acute and convalescent COVID-19 originated in the United States, Italy and Spain.

TCRdb's copy holds only in-frame clones and misses some; the assay was immunoSEQ multiplex PCR. The sample contains about 210,000 clones, about nine tenths of which appear only once. Trimming shortened V by 3 bases and J by 6 bases, and 15 bases separated the two germline ends. Germline loops: CDR1 SGHAT, CDR2 FQNNGV. CDR3 length: 15 residues. Sequencing was done on a sample of peripheral blood. The V gene is TRBV11-2, the J gene TRBJ2-4, with a tentative D call TRBD1 (6 bases). This sequence originates from a woman between 40 and 50 years old with acute or convalescent COVID-19. For the CDR3, the DNA is TGTGCCAGCAGCTTTCGCAGGGGCGGAGGAAACATTCAGTACTTC. Protein sequence: CASSFRRGGGNIQYF.